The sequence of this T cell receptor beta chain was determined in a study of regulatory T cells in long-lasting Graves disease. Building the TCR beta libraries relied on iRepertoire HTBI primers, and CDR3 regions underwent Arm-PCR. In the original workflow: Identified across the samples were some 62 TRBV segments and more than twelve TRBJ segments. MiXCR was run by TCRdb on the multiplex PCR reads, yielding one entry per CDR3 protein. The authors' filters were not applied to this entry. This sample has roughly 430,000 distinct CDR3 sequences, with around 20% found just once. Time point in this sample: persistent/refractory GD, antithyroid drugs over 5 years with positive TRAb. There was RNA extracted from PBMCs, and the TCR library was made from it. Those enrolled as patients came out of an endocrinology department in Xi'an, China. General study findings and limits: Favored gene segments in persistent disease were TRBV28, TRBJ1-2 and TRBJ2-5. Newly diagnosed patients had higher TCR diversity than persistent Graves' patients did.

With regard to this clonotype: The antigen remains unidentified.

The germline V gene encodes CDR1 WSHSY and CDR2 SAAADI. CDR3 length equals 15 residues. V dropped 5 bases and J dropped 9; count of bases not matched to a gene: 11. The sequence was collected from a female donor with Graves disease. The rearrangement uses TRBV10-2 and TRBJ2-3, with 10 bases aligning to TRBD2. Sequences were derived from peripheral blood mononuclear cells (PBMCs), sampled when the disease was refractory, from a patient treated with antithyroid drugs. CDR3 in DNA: TGCGCCAGCAGTCCACCGGGACTAGCGCCAGTCACGCAGTATTTT. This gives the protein CASSPPGLAPVTQYF.